This TCR beta chain appears in the sequencing data of a study of shared clonotypes between healthy human individuals. Study-level points and caveats: The rarefaction results pointed to incomplete sorted-subset sequencing despite large depth. Genetic and exposure-history diversity was limited by the small donor number. Measured sharing among donors was expected to vary with sequencing depth.

CDR1 is MDHEN and CDR2 is SYDVKM in the germline V gene. Trimming cost V 6 bases and J 0 bases, with 15 bases left between them. The length of the CDR3 is 16 residues. Data came from immunoSEQ multiplex PCR; TCRdb stores just in-frame clones and leaves some out. The repertoire holds approximately 720,000 clones, with about 90% as singletons. It was CD45RO-negative cells, positively selected for CCR7, that made up naive CD8 cells, with terminally differentiated effector memory CD45RA+ cells excluded. In the case of this clone: What it binds is unknown.

This sequence was found in a man aged 25-45 years in good health. Sample: naive CD8+ T cells sorted from blood. This chain joins TRBV28 and TRBJ2-1, with D possibly TRBD2 on 7 matching bases. CDR3 amino acids: CASSRRGGPSYNEQFF. The CDR3 DNA reads TGTGCCAGCAGCAGAAGGGGGGGCCCCTCCTACAATGAGCAGTTCTTC. The variable domain in full, with the rest retrieved from reference TRBV28 and TRBJ2-1, is DVKVTQSSRYLVKRTGEKVFLECVQDMDHENMFWYRQDPGLGLRLIYFSYDVKMKEKGDIPEGYSVSREKKERFSLILESASTNQTSMYLCASSRRGGPSYNEQFFGPGTRLTVL.